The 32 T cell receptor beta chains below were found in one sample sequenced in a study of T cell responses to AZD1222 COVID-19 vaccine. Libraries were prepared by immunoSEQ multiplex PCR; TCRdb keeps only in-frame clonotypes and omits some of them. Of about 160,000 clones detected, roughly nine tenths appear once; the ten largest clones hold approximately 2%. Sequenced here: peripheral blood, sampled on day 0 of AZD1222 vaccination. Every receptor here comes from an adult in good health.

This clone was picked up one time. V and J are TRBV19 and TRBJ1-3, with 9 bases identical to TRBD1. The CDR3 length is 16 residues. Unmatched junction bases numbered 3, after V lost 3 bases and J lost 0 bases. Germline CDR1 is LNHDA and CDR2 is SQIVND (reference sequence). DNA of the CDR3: TGTGCCAGTAGTATTGGGGGACAGGGCTCTGGAAACACCATATATTTT. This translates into CASSIGGQGSGNTIYF.

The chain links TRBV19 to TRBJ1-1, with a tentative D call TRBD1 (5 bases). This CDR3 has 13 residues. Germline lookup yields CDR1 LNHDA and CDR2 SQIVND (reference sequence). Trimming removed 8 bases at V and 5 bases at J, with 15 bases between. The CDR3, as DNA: TGTGCCAGTCGTCCTCGGGGGAGTACTGAAGCTTTCTTT. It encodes CASRPRGSTEAFF.

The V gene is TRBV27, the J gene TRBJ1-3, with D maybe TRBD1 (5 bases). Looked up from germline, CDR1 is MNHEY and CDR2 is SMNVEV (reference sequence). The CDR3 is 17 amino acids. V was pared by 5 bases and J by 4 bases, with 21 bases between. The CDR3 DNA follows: TGTGCCAGCAGTCCGAAGGGACCCCTTTTACTCGGAAACACCATATATTTT. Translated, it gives CASSPKGPLLLGNTIYF.

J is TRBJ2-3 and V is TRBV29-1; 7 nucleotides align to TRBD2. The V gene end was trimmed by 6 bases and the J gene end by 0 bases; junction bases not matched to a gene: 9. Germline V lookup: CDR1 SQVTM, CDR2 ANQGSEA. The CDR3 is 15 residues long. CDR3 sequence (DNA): TGCAGCGTCGACCTGGAGCGGGGTAGCACAGATACGCAGTATTTT. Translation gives CSVDLERGSTDTQYF.

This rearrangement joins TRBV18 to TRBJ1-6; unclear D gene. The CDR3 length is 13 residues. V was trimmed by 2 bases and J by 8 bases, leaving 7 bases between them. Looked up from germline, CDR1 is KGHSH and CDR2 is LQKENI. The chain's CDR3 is CASSPERDSPLHF. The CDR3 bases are TGTGCCAGCTCACCAGAGAGGGATTCACCCCTCCACTTT.

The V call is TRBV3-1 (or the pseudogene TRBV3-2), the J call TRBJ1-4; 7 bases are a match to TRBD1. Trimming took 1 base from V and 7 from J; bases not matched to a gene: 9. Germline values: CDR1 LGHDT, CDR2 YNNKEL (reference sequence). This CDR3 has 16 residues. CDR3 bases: TGTGCCAGCAGCCAAGGTACTAAGGACAGGAGTGAAAAACTGTTTTTT. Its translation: CASSQGTKDRSEKLFF.

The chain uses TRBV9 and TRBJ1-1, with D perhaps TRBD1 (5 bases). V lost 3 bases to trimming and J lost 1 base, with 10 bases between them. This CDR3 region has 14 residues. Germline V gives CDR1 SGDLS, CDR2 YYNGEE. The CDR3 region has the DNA TGTGCCAGCAGCGAACCTGGGGGGAACACTGAAGCTTTCTTT. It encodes CASSEPGGNTEAFF.

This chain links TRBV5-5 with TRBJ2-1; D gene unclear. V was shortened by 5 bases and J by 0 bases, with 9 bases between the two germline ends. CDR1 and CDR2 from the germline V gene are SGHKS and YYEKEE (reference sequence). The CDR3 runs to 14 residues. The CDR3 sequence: CASSELSSYNEQFF. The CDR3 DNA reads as TGTGCCAGCAGTGAGCTTAGCTCCTACAATGAGCAGTTCTTC.

CDR3 in amino acids: CAISYSNQPQHF. For the CDR3, the DNA is TGTGCCATCTCTTATAGCAATCAGCCCCAGCATTTT. The chain has TRBV27 and TRBJ1-5; D unclear. This CDR3 is built from 12 residues. Germline values: CDR1 MNHEY, CDR2 SMNVEV (reference sequence). V lost 10 bases, J lost 0 bases, and 7 bases lay in between.

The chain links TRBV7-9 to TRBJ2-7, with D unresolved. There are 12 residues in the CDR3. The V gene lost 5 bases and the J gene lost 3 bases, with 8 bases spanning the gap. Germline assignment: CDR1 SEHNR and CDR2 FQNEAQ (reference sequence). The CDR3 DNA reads TGTGCCAGCAGCGACCGACTCTACGAGCAGTACTTC. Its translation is CASSDRLYEQYF.

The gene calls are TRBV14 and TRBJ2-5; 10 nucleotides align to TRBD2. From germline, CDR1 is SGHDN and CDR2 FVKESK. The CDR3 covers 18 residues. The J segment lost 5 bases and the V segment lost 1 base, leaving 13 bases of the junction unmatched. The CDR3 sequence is CASSQGVASGGAAETQYF. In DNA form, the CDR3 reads TGTGCCAGCAGCCAAGGTGTGGCCAGCGGGGGGGCCGCGGAGACCCAGTACTTC.

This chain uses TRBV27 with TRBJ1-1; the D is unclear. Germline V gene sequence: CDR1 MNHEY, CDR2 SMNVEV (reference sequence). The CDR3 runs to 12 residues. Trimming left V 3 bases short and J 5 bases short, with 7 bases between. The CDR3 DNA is TGTGCCAGCAGTTTTGCGGGAACTGAAGCTTTCTTT. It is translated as CASSFAGTEAFF.

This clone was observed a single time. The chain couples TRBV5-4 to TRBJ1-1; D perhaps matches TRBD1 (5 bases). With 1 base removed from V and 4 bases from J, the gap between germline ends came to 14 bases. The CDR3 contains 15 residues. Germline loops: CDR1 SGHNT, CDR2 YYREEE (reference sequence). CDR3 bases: TGTGCCAGCAGCTTGTCGCGTGGGGGGGGCACTGAAGCTTTCTTT. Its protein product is CASSLSRGGGTEAFF.

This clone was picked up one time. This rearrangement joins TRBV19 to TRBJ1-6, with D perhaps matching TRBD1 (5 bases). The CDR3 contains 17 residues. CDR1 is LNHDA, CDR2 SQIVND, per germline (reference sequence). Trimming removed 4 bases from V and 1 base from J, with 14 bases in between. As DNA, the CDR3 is TGTGCCAGTAGTAACATCGGGGGTGGATCCTATAATTCACCCCTCCACTTT. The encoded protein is CASSNIGGGSYNSPLHF.

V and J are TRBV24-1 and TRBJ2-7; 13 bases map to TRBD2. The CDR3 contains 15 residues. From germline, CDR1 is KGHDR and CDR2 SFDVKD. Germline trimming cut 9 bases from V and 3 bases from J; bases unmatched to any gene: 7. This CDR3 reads CATEGTSGNRYEQYF. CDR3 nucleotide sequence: TGTGCCACCGAAGGGACTAGCGGGAACCGCTACGAGCAGTACTTC.

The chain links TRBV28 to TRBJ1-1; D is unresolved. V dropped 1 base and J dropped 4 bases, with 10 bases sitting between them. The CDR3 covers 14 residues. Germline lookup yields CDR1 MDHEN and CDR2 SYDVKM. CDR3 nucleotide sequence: TGTGCCAGCAGTTTATCACGTTGGGGCACTGAAGCTTTCTTT. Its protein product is CASSLSRWGTEAFF.

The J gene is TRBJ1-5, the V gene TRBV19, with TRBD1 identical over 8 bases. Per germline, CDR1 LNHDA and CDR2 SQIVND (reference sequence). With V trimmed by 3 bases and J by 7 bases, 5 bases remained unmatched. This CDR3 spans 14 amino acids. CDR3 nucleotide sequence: TGTGCCAGTAGTATCCCAACAGGGGGACAGCCCCAGCATTTT. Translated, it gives CASSIPTGGQPQHF.

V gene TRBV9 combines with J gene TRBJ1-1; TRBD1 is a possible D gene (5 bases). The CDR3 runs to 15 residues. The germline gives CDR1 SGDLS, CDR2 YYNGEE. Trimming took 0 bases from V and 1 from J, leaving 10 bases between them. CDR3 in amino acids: CASSVDGAWNTEAFF. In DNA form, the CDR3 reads TGTGCCAGCAGCGTAGACGGGGCCTGGAACACTGAAGCTTTCTTT.

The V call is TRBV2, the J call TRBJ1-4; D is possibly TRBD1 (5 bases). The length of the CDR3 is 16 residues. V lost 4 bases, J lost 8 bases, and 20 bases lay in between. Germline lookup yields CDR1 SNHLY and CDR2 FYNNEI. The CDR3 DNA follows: TGTGCCAGCAGTGTAACACGGGACCCCCTGCGGGAAAAACTGTTTTTT. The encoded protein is CASSVTRDPLREKLFF.

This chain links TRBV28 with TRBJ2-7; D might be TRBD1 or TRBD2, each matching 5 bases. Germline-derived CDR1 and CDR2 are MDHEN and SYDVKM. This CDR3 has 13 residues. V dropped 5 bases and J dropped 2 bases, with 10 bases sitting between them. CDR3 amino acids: CASSGTPTYEQYF. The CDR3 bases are TGTGCCAGCAGTGGGACCCCGACCTACGAGCAGTACTTC.

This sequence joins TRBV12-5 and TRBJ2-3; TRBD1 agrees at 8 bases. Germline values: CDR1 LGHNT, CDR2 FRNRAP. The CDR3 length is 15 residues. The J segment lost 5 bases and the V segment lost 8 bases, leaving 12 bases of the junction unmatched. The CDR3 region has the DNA TGTGCTAGTTCCTCGGACAGGGAATTGAGAGATACGCAGTATTTT. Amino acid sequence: CASSSDRELRDTQYF.

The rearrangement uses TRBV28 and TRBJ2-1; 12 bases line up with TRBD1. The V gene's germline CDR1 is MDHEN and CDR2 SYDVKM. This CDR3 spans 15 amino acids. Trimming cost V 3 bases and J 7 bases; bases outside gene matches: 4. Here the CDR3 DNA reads TGTGCCAGCAGTTTTGGGACAGGGGGCTTGAATGAGCAGTTCTTC. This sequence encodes CASSFGTGGLNEQFF.

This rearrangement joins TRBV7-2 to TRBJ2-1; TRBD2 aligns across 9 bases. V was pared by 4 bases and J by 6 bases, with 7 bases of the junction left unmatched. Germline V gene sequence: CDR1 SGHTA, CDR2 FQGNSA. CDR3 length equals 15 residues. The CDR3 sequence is CASSSGASGVNEQFF. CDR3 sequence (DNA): TGTGCCAGCAGCTCCGGGGCTAGCGGGGTCAATGAGCAGTTCTTC.

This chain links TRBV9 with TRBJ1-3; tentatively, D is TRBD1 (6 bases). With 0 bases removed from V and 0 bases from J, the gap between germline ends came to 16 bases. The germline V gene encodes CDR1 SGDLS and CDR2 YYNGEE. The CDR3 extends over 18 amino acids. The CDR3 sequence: CASSVDGGALFSGNTIYF. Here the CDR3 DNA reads TGTGCCAGCAGCGTAGATGGGGGGGCCCTCTTCTCTGGAAACACCATATATTTT.

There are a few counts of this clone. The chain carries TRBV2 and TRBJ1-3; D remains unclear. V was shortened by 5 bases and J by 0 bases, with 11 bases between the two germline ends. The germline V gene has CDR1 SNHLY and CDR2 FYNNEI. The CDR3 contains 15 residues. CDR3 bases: TGTGCCAGCAGTCGAGACACCAGCTCTGGAAACACCATATATTTT. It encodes CASSRDTSSGNTIYF.

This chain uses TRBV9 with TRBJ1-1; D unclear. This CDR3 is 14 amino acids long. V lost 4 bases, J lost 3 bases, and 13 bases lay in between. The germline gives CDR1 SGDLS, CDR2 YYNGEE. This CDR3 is CASSPIVGYTEAFF. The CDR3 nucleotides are TGTGCCAGCAGCCCCATAGTAGGCTACACTGAAGCTTTCTTT. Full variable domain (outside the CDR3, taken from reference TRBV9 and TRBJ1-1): DSGVTQTPKHLITATGQRVTLRCSPRSGDLSVYWYQQSLDQGLQFLIQYYNGEERAKGNILERFSAQQFPDLHSELNLSSLELGDSALYFCASSPIVGYTEAFFGQGTRLTVV.

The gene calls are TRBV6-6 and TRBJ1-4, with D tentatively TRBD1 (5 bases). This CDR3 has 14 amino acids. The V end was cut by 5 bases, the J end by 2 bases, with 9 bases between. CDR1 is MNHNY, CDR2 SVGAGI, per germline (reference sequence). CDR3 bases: TGTGCCAGCAGTACCGACAGTACTAATGAAAAACTGTTTTTT. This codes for CASSTDSTNEKLFF.

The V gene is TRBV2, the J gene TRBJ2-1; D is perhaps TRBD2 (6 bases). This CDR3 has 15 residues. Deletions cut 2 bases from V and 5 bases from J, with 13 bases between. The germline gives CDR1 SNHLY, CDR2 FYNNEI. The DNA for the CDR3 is TGTGCCAGCAGTGAAAACCTAGCGACCCACAATGAGCAGTTCTTC. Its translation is CASSENLATHNEQFF.

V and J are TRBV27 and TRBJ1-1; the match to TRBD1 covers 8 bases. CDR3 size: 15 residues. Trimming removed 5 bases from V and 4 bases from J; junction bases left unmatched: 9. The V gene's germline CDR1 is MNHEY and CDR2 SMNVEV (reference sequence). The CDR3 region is CASSIGTGVITEAFF. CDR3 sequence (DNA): TGTGCCAGCAGTATAGGGACAGGCGTAATCACTGAAGCTTTCTTT.

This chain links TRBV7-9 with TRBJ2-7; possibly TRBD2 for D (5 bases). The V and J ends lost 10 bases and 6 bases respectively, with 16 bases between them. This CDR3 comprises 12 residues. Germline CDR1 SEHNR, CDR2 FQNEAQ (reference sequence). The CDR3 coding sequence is TGTGCCACCGGGGTCGGTGTGCGCGAGCAGTACTTC. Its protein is CATGVGVREQYF.

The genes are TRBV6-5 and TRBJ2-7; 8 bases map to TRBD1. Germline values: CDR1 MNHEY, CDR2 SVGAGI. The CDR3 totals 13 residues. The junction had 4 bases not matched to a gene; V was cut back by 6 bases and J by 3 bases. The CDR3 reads CASSSDRDYEQYF. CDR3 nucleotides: TGTGCCAGCAGCTCGGACAGGGACTACGAGCAGTACTTC.

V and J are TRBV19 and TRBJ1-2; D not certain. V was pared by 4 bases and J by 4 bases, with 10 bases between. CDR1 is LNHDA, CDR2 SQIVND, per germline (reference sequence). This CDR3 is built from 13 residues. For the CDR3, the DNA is TGTGCCAGTAGTACGCCTGGACCCTATGGCTACACCTTC. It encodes CASSTPGPYGYTF.